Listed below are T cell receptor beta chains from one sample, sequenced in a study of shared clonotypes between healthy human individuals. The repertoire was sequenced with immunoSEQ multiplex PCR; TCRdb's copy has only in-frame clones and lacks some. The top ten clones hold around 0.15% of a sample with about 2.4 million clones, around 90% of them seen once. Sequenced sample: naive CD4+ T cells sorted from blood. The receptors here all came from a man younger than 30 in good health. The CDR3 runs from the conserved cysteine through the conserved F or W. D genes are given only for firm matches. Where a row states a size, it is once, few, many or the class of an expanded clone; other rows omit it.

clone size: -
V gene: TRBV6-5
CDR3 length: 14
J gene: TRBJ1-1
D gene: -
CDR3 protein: CASRRGPLNTEAFF
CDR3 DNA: TGTGCCAGCAGACGTGGCCCCCTGAACACTGAAGCTTTCTTT

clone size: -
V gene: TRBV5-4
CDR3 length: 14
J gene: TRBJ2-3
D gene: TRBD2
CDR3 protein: CASSVLAGMDTQYF
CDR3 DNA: TGTGCCAGCAGCGTACTAGCGGGGATGGATACGCAGTATTTT

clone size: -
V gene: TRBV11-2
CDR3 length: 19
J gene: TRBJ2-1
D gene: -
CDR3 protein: CASSLDLRGGYSSYNEQFF
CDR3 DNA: TGTGCCAGCAGCTTAGATCTAAGGGGGGGCTACAGCTCCTACAATGAGCAGTTCTTC

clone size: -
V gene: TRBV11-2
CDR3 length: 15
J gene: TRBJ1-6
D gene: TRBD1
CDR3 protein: CASSSRTGWNSPLHF
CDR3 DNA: TGTGCCAGCAGCTCGCGGACAGGGTGGAATTCACCCCTCCACTTT

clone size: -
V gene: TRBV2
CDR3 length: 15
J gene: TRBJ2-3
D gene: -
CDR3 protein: CASSEVWGSTDTQYF
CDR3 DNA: TGTGCCAGCAGTGAGGTGTGGGGCTCCACAGATACGCAGTATTTT

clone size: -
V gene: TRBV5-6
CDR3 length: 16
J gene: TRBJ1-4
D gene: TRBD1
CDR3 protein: CASSLSGQATNEKLFF
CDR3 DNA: TGTGCCAGCAGCTTATCCGGACAGGCAACTAATGAAAAACTGTTTTTT

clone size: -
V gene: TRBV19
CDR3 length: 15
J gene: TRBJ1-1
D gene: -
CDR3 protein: CASSTLQVMNTEAFF
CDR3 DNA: TGTGCCAGTAGTACACTACAGGTGATGAACACTGAAGCTTTCTTT

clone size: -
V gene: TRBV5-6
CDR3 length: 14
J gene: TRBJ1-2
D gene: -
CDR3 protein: CASSLASGRGGYTF
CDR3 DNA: TGTGCCAGCAGCTTGGCCTCTGGACGCGGTGGCTACACCTTC

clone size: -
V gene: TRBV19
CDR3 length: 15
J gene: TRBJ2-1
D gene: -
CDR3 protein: CASSIRLLTYNEQFF
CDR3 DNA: TGTGCCAGTAGTATTAGACTGTTAACATACAATGAGCAGTTCTTC

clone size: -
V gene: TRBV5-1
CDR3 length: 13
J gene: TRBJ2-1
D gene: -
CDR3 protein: CASSPPGENEQFF
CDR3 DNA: TGCGCCAGCAGCCCGCCGGGGGAAAATGAGCAGTTCTTC

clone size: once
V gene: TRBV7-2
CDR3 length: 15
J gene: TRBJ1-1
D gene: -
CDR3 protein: CASSLATAGYTEAFF
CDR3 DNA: TGTGCCAGCAGCTTAGCGACGGCGGGATACACTGAAGCTTTCTTT

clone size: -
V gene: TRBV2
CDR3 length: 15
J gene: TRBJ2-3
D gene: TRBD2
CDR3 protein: CASTFSGRYTDTQYF
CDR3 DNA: TGTGCCAGCACTTTTAGCGGGAGATACACAGATACGCAGTATTTT

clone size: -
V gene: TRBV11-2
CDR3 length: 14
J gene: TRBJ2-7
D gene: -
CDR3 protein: CASSLDSGRIEQYF
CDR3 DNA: TGTGCCAGCAGCTTAGATAGTGGACGCATTGAGCAGTACTTC

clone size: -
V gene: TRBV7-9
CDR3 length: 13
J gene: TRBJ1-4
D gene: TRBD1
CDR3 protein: CASRRGQNEKLFF
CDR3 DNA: TGTGCCAGCAGGCGGGGACAGAATGAAAAACTGTTTTTT

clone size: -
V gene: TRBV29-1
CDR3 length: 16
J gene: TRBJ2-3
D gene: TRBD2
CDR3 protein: CSVEGLAGARTDTQYF
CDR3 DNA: TGCAGCGTTGAAGGTCTAGCGGGAGCAAGGACAGATACGCAGTATTTT

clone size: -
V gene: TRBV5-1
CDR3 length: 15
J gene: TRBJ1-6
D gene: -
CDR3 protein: CASSRELPFRSPLHF
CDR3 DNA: TGCGCCAGCAGCCGGGAACTTCCTTTCAGGTCACCCCTCCACTTT

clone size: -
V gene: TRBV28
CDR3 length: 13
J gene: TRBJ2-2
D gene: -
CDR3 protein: CASSLNVGGELFF
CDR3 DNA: TGTGCCAGCAGTTTAAACGTCGGCGGGGAGCTGTTTTTT